The next 28 T cell receptor beta chains were all read from a single sample in a study of blood T cell repertoires in COVID-19. Only in-frame clones appear in the TCRdb table, and some are missing; sequencing was by immunoSEQ multiplex PCR. The sample yields nearly 350,000 clones, around 90% seen once. The specimen sequenced was peripheral blood. The receptors here all came from a woman aged 18-29 years who had recovered from COVID-19.

This chain links TRBV10-3 with TRBJ2-5, with TRBD2 matching 8 bases. Trimming removed 0 bases from V and 0 bases from J; junction bases left unmatched: 6. CDR1 is ENHRY and CDR2 is SYGVKD in the germline V gene. CDR3 length: 17 residues. CDR3 in DNA: TGTGCCATCAGTGAGTCTTGGGGTAGCGGGAACCAAGAGACCCAGTACTTC. Protein: CAISESWGSGNQETQYF.

The chain combines TRBV3-1 (or the pseudogene TRBV3-2) with TRBJ1-2; perhaps TRBD1 as D (5 bases). The V and J ends lost 0 bases and 7 bases respectively, with 12 bases between them. This CDR3 is built from 14 residues. The V gene's germline CDR1 is LGHDT and CDR2 YNNKEL (reference sequence). The CDR3 protein is CASSQEGERGGYTF. CDR3 nucleotides: TGTGCCAGCAGCCAAGAAGGGGAAAGAGGTGGCTACACCTTC.

This chain connects TRBV29-1 to TRBJ1-2, with no clear D. Germline CDR1 is SQVTM and CDR2 is ANQGSEA. The length of the CDR3 is 13 residues. Between the trimmed V and J ends, which lost 4 bases and 4 bases, there was a span of 13 bases. In nucleotides, the CDR3 is TGCAGCGTTGCCGTGACACGAAGCTATGGCTACACCTTC. Its protein is CSVAVTRSYGYTF.

The rearrangement uses TRBV4-3 and TRBJ2-7, with 9 nucleotides matching TRBD2. Germline assignment: CDR1 LGHNA and CDR2 YSLEER. Germline trimming cut 0 bases from V and 6 bases from J; bases unmatched to any gene: 9. This CDR3 has 16 residues. Here the CDR3 reads CASSQEGGPAGGEQYV. CDR3 in DNA: TGCGCCAGCAGCCAAGAAGGGGGGCCAGCGGGAGGCGAGCAGTACGTC.

The chain uses TRBV15 and TRBJ1-3; 7 bases map to TRBD1. The V segment lost 1 base and the J segment 2 bases; nucleotides outside the gene matches: 8. The CDR3 length is 17 residues. Germline CDR1 reads LNHNV; CDR2 reads YYDKDF (reference sequence). The CDR3 DNA follows: TGTGCCACCAGCAGAGTGAGGGGGCAGTGGACTGGAAACACCATATATTTT. Encoded protein: CATSRVRGQWTGNTIYF.

The J gene is TRBJ2-2, the V gene TRBV7-2, with 8 bases fitting TRBD1. The CDR3 covers 14 residues. V shed 6 bases and J 6 bases; nucleotides not matched to a gene: 6. The V gene's germline CDR1 is SGHTA and CDR2 FQGNSA. The CDR3 bases are TGTGCCAGCAGTCCCGGACAGGGACCCGGGGAGCTGTTTTTT. Protein sequence: CASSPGQGPGELFF.

The V gene is TRBV6-6, the J gene TRBJ2-7; 7 nucleotides align to TRBD2. V dropped 5 bases and J dropped 3; count of bases not matched to a gene: 25. CDR1 is MNHNY and CDR2 is SVGAGI in the germline V gene (reference sequence). The CDR3 has 20 residues. The DNA of the CDR3 is TGTGCCAGCAGTCAACTGGACCTATCATCGACGGGAGGATTGGTCTACGAGCAGTACGTC. Amino acids: CASSQLDLSSTGGLVYEQYV.

This chain joins TRBV3-1 (or the pseudogene TRBV3-2) and TRBJ2-2, with 7 bases identical to TRBD1. CDR1 is LGHDT and CDR2 is YNNKEL in the germline V gene (reference sequence). The CDR3 totals 14 residues. V trimming: 5 bases; J trimming: 1 base; junction bases outside the gene matches: 1. The CDR3 reads CASSWTGNTGELFF. The CDR3 nucleotides read TGTGCCAGCAGCTGGACAGGGAACACCGGGGAGCTGTTTTTT.

The chain uses TRBV30 and TRBJ1-5; TRBD1 might be the D (5 bases). V was trimmed by 0 bases and J by 3 bases, leaving 9 bases between them. The CDR3 is made up of 14 amino acids. Germline values: CDR1 GTSNPN, CDR2 SVGIG (reference sequence). The CDR3 loop is CAWSVSQVNQPQHF. CDR3 nucleotide sequence: TGTGCCTGGAGTGTTTCACAGGTCAATCAGCCCCAGCATTTT. Using reference TRBV30 and TRBJ1-5 for the parts outside the CDR3, the full variable domain is SQTIHQWPATLVQPVGSPLSLECTVEGTSNPNLYWYRQAAGRGLQLLFYSVGIGQISSEVPQNLSASRPQDRQFILSSKKLLLSDSGFYLCAWSVSQVNQPQHFGDGTRLSIL.

This rearrangement joins TRBV19 to TRBJ2-5; possibly TRBD2 for D (5 bases). The CDR3 is made up of 14 amino acids. Per germline, CDR1 LNHDA and CDR2 SQIVND (reference sequence). V shed 5 bases and J shed 1 base, with 11 bases lying between them. The CDR3 protein is CASSASAGQETQYF. The CDR3 DNA sequence: TGTGCCAGTAGTGCCTCGGCGGGCCAAGAGACCCAGTACTTC.

The J gene is TRBJ2-1, the V gene TRBV4-3; 13 positions match TRBD2. The germline gives CDR1 LGHNA, CDR2 YSLEER. The junction had 3 bases not matched to a gene; V was cut back by 4 bases and J by 6 bases. The CDR3 consists of 15 residues. Here the CDR3 DNA reads TGCGCCAGCAGCCTGACTAGCGGGAGGCCCAATGAGCAGTTCTTC. Its protein is CASSLTSGRPNEQFF.

The gene calls are TRBV11-3 and TRBJ1-6; perhaps TRBD1 as D (5 bases). The CDR3 is 17 amino acids. V was shortened by 4 bases and J by 0 bases, with 13 bases between the two germline ends. Per germline, CDR1 SGHNT and CDR2 YENEEA. The CDR3 DNA follows: TGTGCCAGCAGCTCGGGAGGGGCCAGCTCCTATAATTCACCCCTCCACTTT. The encoded protein is CASSSGGASSYNSPLHF.

In DNA form, the CDR3 reads TGTGCCAGCAGCAGGGACTCCCTTTTGGTAGATACGCAGTATTTT. This codes for CASSRDSLLVDTQYF. This chain joins TRBV6-5 and TRBJ2-3; perhaps TRBD2 as D (6 bases). The CDR3 extends over 15 amino acids. The V end lost 6 bases, the J end lost 5 bases, and 18 bases lay between the germline ends. The germline V gene encodes CDR1 MNHEY and CDR2 SVGAGI.

The chain employs TRBV30 and TRBJ1-1, with D tentatively TRBD1 (6 bases). The V end lost 0 bases, the J end lost 10 bases, and 12 bases lay between the germline ends. The CDR3 has 12 residues. Germline lookup yields CDR1 GTSNPN and CDR2 SVGIG (reference sequence). The CDR3 coding sequence is TGTGCCTGGAGTGTACTCGCCAGGGGAGCTTTCTTT. Residues: CAWSVLARGAFF.

This clone was seen once. The chain has TRBV30 and TRBJ1-2, with a weak D call TRBD1 (6 bases). The CDR3 spans 14 residues. CDR1 is GTSNPN, CDR2 SVGIG, per germline (reference sequence). V lost 4 bases, J lost 2 bases, and 14 bases lay in between. The CDR3 spells CAWTYRALNYGYTF. Written as DNA, the CDR3 is TGTGCCTGGACGTACAGGGCCTTAAACTATGGCTACACCTTC.

This chain connects TRBV5-6 to TRBJ1-2; D is unclear. V lost 0 bases and J lost 5, with 5 bases in between. Germline loops: CDR1 SGHDT, CDR2 YYEEEE. The CDR3 length is 12 residues. CDR3 sequence: CASSLVEYGYTF. CDR3 bases: TGTGCCAGCAGCTTGGTCGAGTATGGCTACACCTTC.

The chain employs TRBV11-2 and TRBJ2-1; D is undetermined. The germline gives CDR1 SGHAT, CDR2 FQNNGV. V lost 7 bases, J lost 11 bases, and 18 bases lay in between. CDR3 length: 13 amino acids. The CDR3 spells CASNPLDFPKQFF. The CDR3 nucleotides read TGTGCCAGCAACCCCCTTGACTTCCCAAAGCAGTTCTTC.

This chain connects TRBV5-6 to TRBJ2-3; the D gene is possibly TRBD2 (6 bases). The CDR3 totals 15 residues. Trimming cost V 6 bases and J 5 bases, with 19 bases left between them. CDR1 and CDR2 from the germline V gene are SGHDT and YYEEEE. The CDR3 loop reads CASTTGDLRGDTQYF. CDR3 nucleotide sequence: TGTGCCAGCACTACGGGAGACCTAAGGGGAGATACGCAGTATTTT.

The J gene is TRBJ2-1, the V gene TRBV7-6, with TRBD2 identical over 9 bases. The CDR3 consists of 16 residues. CDR1 and CDR2 (germline): SGHVS, FNYEAQ. V trimming: 0 bases; J trimming: 2 bases; junction bases outside the gene matches: 2. The CDR3 region is CASSLAAGGPYNEQFF. The CDR3 DNA sequence: TGTGCCAGCAGCTTAGCGGCGGGAGGGCCCTACAATGAGCAGTTCTTC.

This chain uses TRBV19 with TRBJ1-2, with 8 positions matching TRBD1. The CDR3 spans 18 residues. The germline CDR1 and CDR2 sequences are LNHDA and SQIVND (reference sequence). With 3 bases clipped from V and 3 bases from J, the junction kept 15 bases outside the gene matches. The CDR3 loop is CASSIPPLTGAGDYGYTF. Here the CDR3 DNA reads TGTGCCAGTAGTATCCCCCCCCTGACAGGGGCGGGGGACTATGGCTACACCTTC. Looking up the rest from reference TRBV19 and TRBJ1-2 gives the full variable domain: DGGITQSPKYLFRKEGQNVTLSCEQNLNHDAMYWYRQDPGQGLRLIYYSQIVNDFQKGDIAEGYSVSREKKESFPLTVTSAQKNPTAFYLCASSIPPLTGAGDYGYTFGSGTRLTVV.

The rearrangement links TRBV7-6 to TRBJ1-6, with 7 bases that match TRBD1. This CDR3 is built from 13 residues. Germline V gives CDR1 SGHVS, CDR2 FNYEAQ. Trimming removed 5 bases from V and 10 bases from J; junction bases left unmatched: 5. CDR3 coding DNA: TGTGCCAGCAGCATCGACAGGGTATCACCCCTCCACTTT. As protein: CASSIDRVSPLHF.

The chain couples TRBV6-6 to TRBJ1-4; 9 bases map to TRBD1. Germline values: CDR1 MNHNY, CDR2 SVGAGI (reference sequence). The CDR3 extends over 16 amino acids. J gave up 8 bases and V 1 base, and 8 bases lay outside the gene matches. The CDR3 protein is CASSYFTGQGKEKLFF. CDR3 bases: TGTGCCAGCAGTTACTTTACGGGACAGGGCAAGGAAAAACTGTTTTTT.

The chain couples TRBV7-6 to TRBJ2-5; possible D gene TRBD2, 6 bases. CDR1 is SGHVS and CDR2 is FNYEAQ in the germline V gene. V was clipped by 2 bases and J by 2 bases, with 18 bases between them. CDR3 length equals 17 residues. The chain's CDR3 is CASSLRIGGWGQETQYF. The CDR3 DNA is TGTGCCAGCAGCTTAAGGATCGGGGGTTGGGGGCAAGAGACCCAGTACTTC.

As DNA, the CDR3 is TGTGCCAGCAGCGCGGGACTAGCGGGAGGTGGGGGCACCGGGGAGCTGTTTTTT. This gives the protein CASSAGLAGGGGTGELFF. The chain joins TRBV9 to TRBJ2-2; the match to TRBD2 covers 15 bases. V trimming: 3 bases; J trimming: 4 bases; junction bases outside the gene matches: 7. Germline V gene data show CDR1 as SGDLS and CDR2 as YYNGEE. This CDR3 has 18 amino acids.

The V gene is TRBV27, the J gene TRBJ2-4, with 7 bases matching TRBD1. CDR3 length: 14 residues. Unmatched junction bases numbered 5, after V lost 2 bases and J lost 7 bases. Germline CDR1 is MNHEY and CDR2 is SMNVEV (reference sequence). The CDR3 DNA sequence: TGTGCCAGCAGTTTAAAGGGGGCAGGGAACATTCAGTACTTC. Translating it yields CASSLKGAGNIQYF.

The CDR3 loop is CASRDRGPPYGYTF. In nucleotides, the CDR3 is TGTGCCAGCAGGGACAGGGGGCCTCCCTATGGCTACACCTTC. The rearrangement joins TRBV6-5 to TRBJ1-2; 11 bases are a match to TRBD1. The CDR3 length is 14 residues. Per the germline V gene, CDR1 is MNHEY and CDR2 is SVGAGI. The V segment lost 6 bases and the J segment 4 bases; nucleotides outside the gene matches: 4.

V usage is TRBV7-9 and J usage is TRBJ1-4; 8 bases are a match to TRBD1. Germline CDR1 is SEHNR and CDR2 is FQNEAQ (reference sequence). This CDR3 comprises 15 residues. J gave up 8 bases and V 5 bases, and 10 bases lay outside the gene matches. The CDR3 reads CASSAQTGVGEKLFF. The CDR3 coding sequence is TGTGCCAGCAGCGCCCAGACAGGGGTCGGGGAAAAACTGTTTTTT.

This clone was recorded once. The CDR3 is CASSQARTGRGPNVLTF. DNA for the CDR3: TGTGCCAGCAGCCAAGCCCGGACAGGGCGTGGTCCCAACGTCCTGACTTTC. The genes are TRBV3-1 (or the pseudogene TRBV3-2) and TRBJ2-6; 8 positions agree with TRBD1. Looked up from germline, CDR1 is LGHDT and CDR2 is YNNKEL (reference sequence). There are 17 residues in the CDR3. Trimming removed 1 base from V and 8 bases from J; junction bases left unmatched: 10.